This T cell receptor (beta chain) appears in the sequencing data of a study of a mutant IDH1 vaccine in newly diagnosed glioma. Study background: Most had both radiotherapy and temozolomide beforehand; others had only one. Study outcomes and limitations: There seemed to be no relation between pseudoprogression and changes in top peripheral T cell clonotypes.

The time point: baseline, week 1 (first vaccination visit). Treatment specified: pre-vaccination baseline after standard-of-care therapy. Each astrocytoma in the donors was new, WHO grade 3 or 4, IDH1-mutant and ATRX-lost. Profiled with immunoSEQ multiplex PCR; TCRdb holds only in-frame clones, not every one. The table shows 75,000 to 100,000 clones, with 80% to 90% occurring only once. Remarks on this clone: Antigen specificity is unknown. At the DNA level, this CDR3 is encoded by other sequences in the same sample as well.

This receptor was taken from a woman aged 45-65 years with glioma. The sequenced sample was PBMCs, obtained from a glioma patient treated with radiotherapy, temozolomide or both.

The CDR3 region is CASSLGSGSYEQYF. CDR3 coding DNA: TGCGCCAGCAGCTTGGGGAGCGGCTCCTACGAGCAGTACTTC. The rearrangement uses TRBV5-1 and TRBJ2-7; a weak D match, TRBD2 (5 bases). The V and J ends lost 0 bases and 0 bases respectively, with 7 bases between them. The CDR3 loop spans 14 amino acids. From germline, CDR1 is SGHRS and CDR2 YFSETQ.